These T cell receptor beta chains were read from a single sample in a study of identifying expanded T cells in peripheral blood. Profiling relied on immunoSEQ multiplex PCR, and the TCRdb table lists in-frame clones only, not all of them. There are about 85,000 clones in the sample; 70% to 90% occur only once, and around 2.8% lies in the top ten. Sequencing input: blood. The receptors stem from a person aged 18 to 69 in good health. CDR3s include the opening cysteine and the closing phenylalanine or tryptophan. The D gene is left open where the match is weak. Size is omitted from some rows. Given values are once, few, many or a class for expanded clones.

CDR3 length | J gene | V gene | D gene | clone size | CDR3 DNA | CDR3 protein
14 | TRBJ2-7 | TRBV2 | . | once | TGTGCCAGCAATACTAGACAGGTCGGGTACGAGCAGTACTTC | CASNTRQVGYEQYF
19 | TRBJ2-5 | TRBV7-2 | TRBD2 | once | TGTGCCAGCAGCCCAAGACCGCCGGGACTAGCGGGGATGCTGGAGACCCAGTACTTC | CASSPRPPGLAGMLETQYF
15 | TRBJ2-6 | TRBV4-2 | . | . | TGTGCCAGCAGCCAAGGGGCTTCTGGGGCCAACGTCCTGACTTTC | CASSQGASGANVLTF
14 | TRBJ2-7 | TRBV5-1 | . | . | TGCGCCAGCAGCGTCCGGGGCCCTGCCTACGAGCAGTACTTC | CASSVRGPAYEQYF
15 | TRBJ1-4 | TRBV7-9 | TRBD1 | . | TGTGCCAGCAGCACCCAGACAGGGGCTAATGAAAAACTGTTTTTT | CASSTQTGANEKLFF
15 | TRBJ2-3 | TRBV5-4 | TRBD2 | . | TGTGCCAGCAGCTTTGAGGGACTAGTATCAGATACGCAGTATTTT | CASSFEGLVSDTQYF
17 | TRBJ2-1 | TRBV7-6 | . | . | TGTGCCAGCAGCTTAGACATCACAGCGAAGAACTACAATGAGCAGTTCTTC | CASSLDITAKNYNEQFF
15 | TRBJ2-7 | TRBV4-3 | TRBD2 | . | TGCGCCAGCAGCCGCGGACTAGCGGGAGACTACGAGCAGTACTTC | CASSRGLAGDYEQYF
14 | TRBJ2-5 | TRBV6-5 | . | . | TGTGCCAGCAGTCGAGTCGGGGCCCGGGAGACCCAGTACTTC | CASSRVGARETQYF
15 | TRBJ2-1 | TRBV15 | TRBD2 | . | TGTGCCACCAGCAGAACTAGCGGATCCTACAATGAGCAGTTCTTC | CATSRTSGSYNEQFF
16 | TRBJ2-7 | TRBV28 | . | . | TGTGCCAGCAGTTCATCTTTTGCAGGGGCTGGCTACGAGCAGTACTTC | CASSSSFAGAGYEQYF
14 | TRBJ2-2 | TRBV6-4 | TRBD1 | few | TGTGCCAGCAGAGCAGACAGGGGCACCGGGGAGCTGTTTTTT | CASRADRGTGELFF
12 | TRBJ1-6 | TRBV6-1 | . | many | TGTGCCAGCGGGACCGATAATTCACCCCTCCACTTT | CASGTDNSPLHF
14 | TRBJ2-6 | TRBV28 | . | . | TGTGCCAGCAGTTTAAGCTCTGGGGCCAACGTCCTGACTTTC | CASSLSSGANVLTF
13 | TRBJ1-1 | TRBV12-5 | . | few | TGTGCTAGTGGACCTCGACAGAATACTGAAGCTTTCTTT | CASGPRQNTEAFF
14 | TRBJ1-6 | TRBV6-5 | . | once | TGTGCCAGCGCCGGTGGCAGGGAAGGGTCACCCCTCCACTTT | CASAGGREGSPLHF
14 | TRBJ1-2 | TRBV19 | TRBD1 | . | TGTGCCACCCTCGGGCAGGGGGCCTCCTATGGCTACACCTTC | CATLGQGASYGYTF
14 | TRBJ2-3 | TRBV6-5 | . | . | TGTGCCAGCAGTTATAGCCAGAACACAGATACGCAGTATTTT | CASSYSQNTDTQYF
16 | TRBJ2-4 | TRBV7-8 | TRBD1 | . | TGTGCCAGCAGCCCCGGGACAGGGGGGACCAAAAACATTCAGTACTTC | CASSPGTGGTKNIQYF
15 | TRBJ2-1 | TRBV5-6 | . | . | TGTGCCAGCAGCTTGACTCTGAGGAGGGGCGGTGAGCAGTTCTTC | CASSLTLRRGGEQFF
12 | TRBJ2-3 | TRBV12-5 | . | . | TGTGCTAGTCGAGACGGGGCAGATACGCAGTATTTT | CASRDGADTQYF
15 | TRBJ1-1 | TRBV5-5 | . | . | TGTGCCAGCAGCCTTTGGCCCGACGCGAACACTGAAGCTTTCTTT | CASSLWPDANTEAFF
14 | TRBJ2-3 | TRBV18 | TRBD1 | . | TGTGCCAGCTCACAGCTACAGGGGACAGATACGCAGTATTTT | CASSQLQGTDTQYF
13 | TRBJ2-6 | TRBV28 | . | once | TGTGCCAGCAGCCTTTCTGGGGCCAACGTCCTGACTTTC | CASSLSGANVLTF